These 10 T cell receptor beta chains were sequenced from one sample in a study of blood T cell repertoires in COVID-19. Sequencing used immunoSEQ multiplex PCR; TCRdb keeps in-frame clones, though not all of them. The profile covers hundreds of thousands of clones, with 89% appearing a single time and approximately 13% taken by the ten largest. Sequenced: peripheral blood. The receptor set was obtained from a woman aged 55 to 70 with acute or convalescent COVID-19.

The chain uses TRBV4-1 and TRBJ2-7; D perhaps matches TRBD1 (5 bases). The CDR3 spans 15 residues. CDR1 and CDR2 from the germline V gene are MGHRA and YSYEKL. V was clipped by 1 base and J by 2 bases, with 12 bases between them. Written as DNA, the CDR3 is TGCGCCAGCAGCCAAGGCCATGGACAAGCCTACGAGCAGTACTTC. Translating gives CASSQGHGQAYEQYF.

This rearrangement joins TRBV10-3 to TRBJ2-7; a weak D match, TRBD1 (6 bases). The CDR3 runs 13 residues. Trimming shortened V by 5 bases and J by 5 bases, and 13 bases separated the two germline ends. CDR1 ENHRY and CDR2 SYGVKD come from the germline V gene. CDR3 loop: CAISLDGDNEQYF. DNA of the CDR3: TGTGCCATCAGTTTGGACGGGGACAACGAGCAGTACTTC.

CDR3 DNA: TGTGCCAGCAGCTTTGGTCTAGCGGGAGCAGATACGCAGTATTTT. It encodes CASSFGLAGADTQYF. The rearrangement links TRBV7-9 to TRBJ2-3; 10 nucleotides align to TRBD2. CDR3 size: 15 residues. CDR1 SEHNR and CDR2 FQNEAQ come from the germline V gene (reference sequence). The J segment lost 4 bases and the V segment lost 3 bases, leaving 4 bases of the junction unmatched.

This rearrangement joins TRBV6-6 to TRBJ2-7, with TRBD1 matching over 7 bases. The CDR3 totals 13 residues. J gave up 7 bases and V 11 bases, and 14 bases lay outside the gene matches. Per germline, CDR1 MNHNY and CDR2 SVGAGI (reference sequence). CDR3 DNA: TGTGCCGGATCCGACAGGGCATGGGGAGAGCAGTACTTC. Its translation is CAGSDRAWGEQYF.

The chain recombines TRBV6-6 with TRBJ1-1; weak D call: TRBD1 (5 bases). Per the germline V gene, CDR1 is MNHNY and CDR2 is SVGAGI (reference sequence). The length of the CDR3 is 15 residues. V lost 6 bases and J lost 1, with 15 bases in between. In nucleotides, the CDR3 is TGTGCCAGCAGAGAAATAATCGACAGGAACACTGAAGCTTTCTTT. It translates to CASREIIDRNTEAFF.

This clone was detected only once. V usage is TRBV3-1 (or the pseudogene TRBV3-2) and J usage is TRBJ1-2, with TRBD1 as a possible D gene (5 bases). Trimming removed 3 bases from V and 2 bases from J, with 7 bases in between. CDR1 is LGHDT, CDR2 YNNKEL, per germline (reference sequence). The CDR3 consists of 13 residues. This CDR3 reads CASSQDMNYGYTF. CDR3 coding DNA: TGTGCCAGCAGCCAGGACATGAACTATGGCTACACCTTC.

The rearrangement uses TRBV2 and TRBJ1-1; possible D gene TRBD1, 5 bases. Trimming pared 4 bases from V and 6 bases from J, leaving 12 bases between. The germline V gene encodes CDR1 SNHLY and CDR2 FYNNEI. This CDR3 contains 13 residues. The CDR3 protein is CASSGKGLSEAFF. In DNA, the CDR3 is TGTGCCAGCAGTGGCAAGGGACTCTCTGAAGCTTTCTTT.

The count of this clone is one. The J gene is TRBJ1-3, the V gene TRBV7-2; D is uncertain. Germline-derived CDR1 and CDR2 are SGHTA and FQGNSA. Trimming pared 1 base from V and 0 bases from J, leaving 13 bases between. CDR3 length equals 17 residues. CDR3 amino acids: CASSLVGSQSSGNTIYF. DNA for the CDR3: TGTGCCAGCAGCTTAGTGGGGAGTCAAAGCTCTGGAAACACCATATATTTT.

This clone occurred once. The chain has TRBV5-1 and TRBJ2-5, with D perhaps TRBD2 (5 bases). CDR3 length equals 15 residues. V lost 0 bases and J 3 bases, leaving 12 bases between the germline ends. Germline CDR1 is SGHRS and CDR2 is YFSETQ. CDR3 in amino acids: CASSLEWAGKETQYF. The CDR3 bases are TGCGCCAGCAGCTTGGAGTGGGCGGGTAAAGAGACCCAGTACTTC.

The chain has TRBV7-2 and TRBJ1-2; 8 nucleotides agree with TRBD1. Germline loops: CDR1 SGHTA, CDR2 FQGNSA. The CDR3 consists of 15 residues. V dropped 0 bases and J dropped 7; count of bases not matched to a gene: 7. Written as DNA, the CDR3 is TGTGCCAGCAGCTTAGCTTCGGACAGGGTGGGTGGCTACACCTTC. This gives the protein CASSLASDRVGGYTF.